These 5 T cell receptor beta chains were all obtained from the same sample, sequenced in a study of blood T cell repertoires in COVID-19. Sequencing was performed with immunoSEQ multiplex PCR; in TCRdb, only in-frame clones are kept and a portion is missing. The top ten clones hold 4.2% of a sample with a few hundred thousand clones, roughly 80% of them seen once. The material sequenced was peripheral blood. The receptors originated from a man in his 60s with acute or convalescent COVID-19.

The V and J genes are TRBV18 and TRBJ1-5, with 8 bases identical to TRBD1. Trimming removed 3 bases from V and 6 bases from J; junction bases left unmatched: 4. Germline-derived CDR1 and CDR2 are KGHSH and LQKENI. The CDR3 has 14 amino acids. The CDR3 reads CASSPSGGGQPQHF. The CDR3 region has the DNA TGTGCCAGCTCACCGTCAGGGGGCGGTCAGCCCCAGCATTTT.

The rearrangement uses TRBV15 and TRBJ2-7, with 7 nucleotides matching TRBD2. V trimming: 1 base; J trimming: 5 bases; junction bases outside the gene matches: 5. CDR1 LNHNV and CDR2 YYDKDF come from the germline V gene (reference sequence). The CDR3 runs to 14 residues. CDR3 sequence: CATSRVGGVDEQYF. The CDR3 DNA follows: TGTGCCACCAGCAGAGTTGGGGGGGTTGACGAGCAGTACTTC.

This chain joins TRBV6-4 and TRBJ2-2; D not resolved. The CDR3 extends over 12 amino acids. Germline V gene data show CDR1 as MRHNA and CDR2 as SNTAGT. V was trimmed by 5 bases and J by 3 bases, leaving 4 bases between them. The CDR3 region has the DNA TGTGCCAGCAGTCGGGACACCGGGGAGCTGTTTTTT. Protein product: CASSRDTGELFF.

On this clone: Other DNA sequences in the same sample also yield this CDR3. The chain combines TRBV9 with TRBJ2-1; 7 bases agree with TRBD2. Trimming took 2 bases from V and 4 from J; bases not matched to a gene: 3. Germline values: CDR1 SGDLS, CDR2 YYNGEE. This CDR3 region has 14 residues. The CDR3 region has the DNA TGTGCCAGCAGCGTTGCGGGGGATTACAATGAGCAGTTCTTC. Translating it yields CASSVAGDYNEQFF.

This chain connects TRBV18 to TRBJ1-2; perhaps TRBD1 as D (6 bases). CDR1 KGHSH and CDR2 LQKENI come from the germline V gene. The CDR3 totals 16 residues. The V end was cut by 1 base, the J end by 0 bases, with 12 bases between. As DNA, the CDR3 is TGTGCCAGCTCACCACTTTCCGGGACACCTAACTATGGCTACACCTTC. Protein: CASSPLSGTPNYGYTF.